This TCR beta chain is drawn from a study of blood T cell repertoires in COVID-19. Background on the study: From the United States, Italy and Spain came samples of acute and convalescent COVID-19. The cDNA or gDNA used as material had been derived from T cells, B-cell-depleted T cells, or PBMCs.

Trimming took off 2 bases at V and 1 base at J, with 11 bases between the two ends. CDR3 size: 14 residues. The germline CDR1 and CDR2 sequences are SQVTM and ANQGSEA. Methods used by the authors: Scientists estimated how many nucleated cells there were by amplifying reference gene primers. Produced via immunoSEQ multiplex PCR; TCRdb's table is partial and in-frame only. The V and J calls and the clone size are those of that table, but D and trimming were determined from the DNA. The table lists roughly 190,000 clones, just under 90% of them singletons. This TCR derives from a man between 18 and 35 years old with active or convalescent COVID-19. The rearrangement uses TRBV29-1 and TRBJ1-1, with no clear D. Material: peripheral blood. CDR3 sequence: CSVEFRQANTEAFF. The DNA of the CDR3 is TGCAGCGTTGAATTCCGCCAGGCGAACACTGAAGCTTTCTTT.